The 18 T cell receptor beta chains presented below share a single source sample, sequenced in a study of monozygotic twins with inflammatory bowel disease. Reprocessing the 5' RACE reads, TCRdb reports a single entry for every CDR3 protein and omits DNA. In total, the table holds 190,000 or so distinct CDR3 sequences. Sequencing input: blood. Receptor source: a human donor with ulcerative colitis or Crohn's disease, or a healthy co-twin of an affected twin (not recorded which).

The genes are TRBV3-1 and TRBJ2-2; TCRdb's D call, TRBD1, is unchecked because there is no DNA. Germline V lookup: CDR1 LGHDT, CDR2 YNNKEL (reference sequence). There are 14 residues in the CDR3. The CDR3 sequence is CASRVIIPPGELFF.

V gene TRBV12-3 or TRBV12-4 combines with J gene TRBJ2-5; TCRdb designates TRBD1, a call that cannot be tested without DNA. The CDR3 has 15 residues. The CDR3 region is CASSSGAGVAETQYF.

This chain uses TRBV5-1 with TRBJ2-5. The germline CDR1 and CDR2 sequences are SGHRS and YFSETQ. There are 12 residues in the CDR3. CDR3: CASQNIGETQYF.

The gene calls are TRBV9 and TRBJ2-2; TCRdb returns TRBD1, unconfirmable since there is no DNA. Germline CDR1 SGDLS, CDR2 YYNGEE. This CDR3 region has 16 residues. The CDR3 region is CASSVWGSGGTGELFF.

CDR3 region: CASSARQGETKNIQYF. The chain links TRBV25-1 to TRBJ2-4; TCRdb's D call, TRBD2, is unchecked because there is no DNA. Germline lookup yields CDR1 MGHDK and CDR2 SYGVNS. The CDR3 has 16 residues.

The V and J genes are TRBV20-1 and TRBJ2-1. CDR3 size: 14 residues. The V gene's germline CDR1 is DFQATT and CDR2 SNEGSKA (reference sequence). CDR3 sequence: CSARGLSSYNEQFF.

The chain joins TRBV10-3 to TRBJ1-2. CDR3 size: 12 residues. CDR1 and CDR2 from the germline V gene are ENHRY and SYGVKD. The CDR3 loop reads CAIRDRNYGYTF.

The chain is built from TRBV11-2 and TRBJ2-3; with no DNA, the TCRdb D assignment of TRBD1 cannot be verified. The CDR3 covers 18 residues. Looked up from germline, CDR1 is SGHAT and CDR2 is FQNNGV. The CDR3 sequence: CASSLTGFFGPSTDTQYF.

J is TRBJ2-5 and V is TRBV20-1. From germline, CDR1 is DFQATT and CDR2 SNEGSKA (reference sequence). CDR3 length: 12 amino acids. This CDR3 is CSASSGQETQYF.

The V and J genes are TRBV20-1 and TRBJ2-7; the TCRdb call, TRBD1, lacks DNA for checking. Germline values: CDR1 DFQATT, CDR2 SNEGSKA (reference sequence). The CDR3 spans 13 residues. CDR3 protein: CSAHPGTSYEQYF.

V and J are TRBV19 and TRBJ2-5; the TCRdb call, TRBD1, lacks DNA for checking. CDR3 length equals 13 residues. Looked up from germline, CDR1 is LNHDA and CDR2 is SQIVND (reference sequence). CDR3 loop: CASSRGAQETQYF.

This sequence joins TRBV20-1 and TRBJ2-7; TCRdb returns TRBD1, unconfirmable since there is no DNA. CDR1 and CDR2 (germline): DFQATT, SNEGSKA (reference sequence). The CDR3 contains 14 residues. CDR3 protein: CSAPARLGGGEQYF.

This CDR3 reads CASSRGMGRTEQSGNTIYF. This rearrangement joins TRBV6-1 to TRBJ1-3; checking the TCRdb D call of TRBD1 is not possible without DNA. The CDR3 is made up of 19 amino acids. Germline CDR1 reads MNHNS; CDR2 reads SASEGT.

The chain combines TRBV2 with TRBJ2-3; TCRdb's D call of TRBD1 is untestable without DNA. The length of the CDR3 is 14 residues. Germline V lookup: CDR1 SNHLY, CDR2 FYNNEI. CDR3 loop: CASSGQGAGDTQYF.

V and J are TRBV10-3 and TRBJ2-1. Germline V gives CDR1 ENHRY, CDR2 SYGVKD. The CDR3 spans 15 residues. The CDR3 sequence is CAISDSTSAWNEQFF.

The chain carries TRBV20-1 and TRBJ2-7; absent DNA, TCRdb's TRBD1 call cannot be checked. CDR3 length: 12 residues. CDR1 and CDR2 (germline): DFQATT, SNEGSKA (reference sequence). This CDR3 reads CSAARGGPEQYF.

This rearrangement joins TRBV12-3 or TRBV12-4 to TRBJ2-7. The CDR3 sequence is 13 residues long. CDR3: CASSSSTPYEQYF.

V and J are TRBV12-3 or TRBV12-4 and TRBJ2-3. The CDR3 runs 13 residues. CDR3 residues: CASSPRRVDTQYF.